This section outlines one TCR beta chain sequence together with its context. Its antigen is unknown. Specified time point: week 47, end of study. Topical imiquimod was applied with each vaccine dose, which held 300 ug of mutant IDH1 20-mer peptide. The study enrolled donors with new WHO grade 3 or 4 IDH1-mutant, ATRX-lost astrocytomas. Clones were read by immunoSEQ multiplex PCR, and TCRdb kept only the in-frame ones, dropping some. The table includes tens of thousands of clones, less than 75% detected once. This sample was taken from a study of a mutant IDH1 vaccine in newly diagnosed glioma. At the level of the study: Beginning 4-6 weeks after radiotherapy alone, or with temozolomide cycles, vaccination took place. The therapy given earlier, which was standard therapy, consisted of radiotherapy, temozolomide, or both, and most of the patients received both.

Germline V lookup: CDR1 SGHRS, CDR2 YFSETQ. The J segment lost 4 bases and the V segment lost 0 bases, leaving 8 bases of the junction unmatched. CDR3 length: 16 residues. Notes on the study in general: Induction of immune responses by the vaccine occurred in 93.3% of patients.

The TCR originated in a man in his forties with glioma. Some clones in this sample may be carry-over from other donors' samples. The chain joins TRBV5-1 to TRBJ2-5; 8 positions match TRBD2. The sequencing here drew on peripheral blood mononuclear cells (PBMCs), taken from a glioma patient whose treatment included an IDH1 peptide vaccine. The CDR3 loop reads CASSLGITGGRETQYF. CDR3 bases: TGCGCCAGCAGCTTGGGTATCACGGGGGGGCGAGAGACCCAGTACTTC.